The TCR beta chain described here comes from a study of cytomegalovirus exposure and HLA in healthy donors. General observations from the study: Per a later analysis, HLA-associated TCR beta chains showed more clonal expansion than other, equally common TCR beta chains. Reports indicated that the classifier achieved high specificity and sensitivity in diagnosing cytomegalovirus status. Of the V segments, some could not be distinguished, including TRBV6-2 and TRBV6-3, and were excluded. The authors listed 150 to 200 TCR beta chains as cytomegalovirus-associated.

The study ran its PCR with 60 Vbeta and 13 Jbeta primers. Profiled with immunoSEQ multiplex PCR; TCRdb holds only in-frame clones, not every one. The repertoire includes around 300,000 clones, 65% to 85% of them detected once, and 2% to 2.5% sits in the top ten. A note on this clone: As yet, its antigen is unknown.

V gave up 5 bases and J gave up 7 bases, with 18 bases separating them. Germline V CDR1 and CDR2: MDHEN, SYDVKM. There are 15 residues in the CDR3. The sequence derives from a female donor in good health and CMV-seronegative. The sample taken for sequencing was PBMCs. The rearrangement links TRBV28 to TRBJ2-1; D is unclear. In DNA form, the CDR3 reads TGTGCCAGCAGTAGTTCTAGAAGCTTCGGGAATGAGCAGTTCTTC. This sequence encodes CASSSSRSFGNEQFF.